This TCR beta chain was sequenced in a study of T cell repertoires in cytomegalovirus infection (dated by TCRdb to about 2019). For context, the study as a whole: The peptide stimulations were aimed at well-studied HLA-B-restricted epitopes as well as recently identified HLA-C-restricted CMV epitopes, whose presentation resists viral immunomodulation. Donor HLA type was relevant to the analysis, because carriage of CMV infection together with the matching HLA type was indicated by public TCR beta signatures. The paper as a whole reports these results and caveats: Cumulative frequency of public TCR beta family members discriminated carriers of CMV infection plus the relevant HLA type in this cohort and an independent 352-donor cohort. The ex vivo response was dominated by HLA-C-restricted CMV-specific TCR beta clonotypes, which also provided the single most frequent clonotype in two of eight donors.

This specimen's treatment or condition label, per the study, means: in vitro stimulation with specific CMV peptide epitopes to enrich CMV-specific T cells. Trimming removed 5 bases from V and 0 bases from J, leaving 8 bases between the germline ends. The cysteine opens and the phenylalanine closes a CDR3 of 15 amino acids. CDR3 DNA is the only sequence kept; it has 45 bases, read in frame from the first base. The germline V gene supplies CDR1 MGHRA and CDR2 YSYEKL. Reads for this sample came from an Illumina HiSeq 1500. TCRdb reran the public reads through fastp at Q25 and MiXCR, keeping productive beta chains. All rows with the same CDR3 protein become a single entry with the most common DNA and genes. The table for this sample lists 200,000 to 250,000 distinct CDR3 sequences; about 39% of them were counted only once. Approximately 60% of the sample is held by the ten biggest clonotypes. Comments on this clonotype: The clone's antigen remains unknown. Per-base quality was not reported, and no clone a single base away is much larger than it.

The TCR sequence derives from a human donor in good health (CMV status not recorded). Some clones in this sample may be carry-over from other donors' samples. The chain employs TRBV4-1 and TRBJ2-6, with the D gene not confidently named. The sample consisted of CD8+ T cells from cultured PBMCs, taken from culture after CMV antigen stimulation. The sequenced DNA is TGCGCCAGCAGCTTACTCCTCTCTGGGGCCAACGTCCTGACTTTC. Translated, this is CASSLLLSGANVLTF.